The 15 T cell receptor beta chains below were found in one sample sequenced in a study of T cell changes during pregnancy in multiple sclerosis. The method was immunoSEQ multiplex PCR; TCRdb's version includes in-frame clones alone and lacks a portion of them. The repertoire has just under 80,000 clones, 80% to 95% of them found once; the top ten carry approximately 0.99%. The starting material was peripheral blood, obtained in the first trimester of pregnancy. These receptors originate from a female donor with multiple sclerosis, enrolled in a pregnancy study.

V is TRBV7-2 and J is TRBJ1-4, with a possible D match to TRBD1 (5 bases). CDR1 and CDR2 from the germline V gene are SGHTA and FQGNSA. Trimming pared 5 bases from V and 2 bases from J, leaving 12 bases between. The CDR3 is 15 residues long. Here the CDR3 reads CASSPGRATNEKLFF. CDR3 bases: TGTGCCAGCAGCCCCGGCAGGGCCACTAATGAAAAACTGTTTTTT.

In DNA form, the CDR3 reads TGTGCCATCAGTGAACCGACAGGGGTAAGCACTGAAGCTTTCTTT. Amino acid sequence: CAISEPTGVSTEAFF. The chain couples TRBV10-3 to TRBJ1-1, with 8 bases that match TRBD1. This CDR3 contains 15 residues. Per germline, CDR1 ENHRY and CDR2 SYGVKD. V gave up 3 bases and J gave up 4 bases; unmatched junction bases: 7.

This chain connects TRBV27 to TRBJ1-4; maybe TRBD1 (6 bases). Germline V gene data show CDR1 as MNHEY and CDR2 as SMNVEV (reference sequence). V gave up 5 bases and J gave up 5 bases, with 12 bases separating them. The CDR3 length is 14 residues. The CDR3: CASSPTGLNEKLFF. CDR3 sequence (DNA): TGTGCCAGCAGTCCCACAGGGCTCAATGAAAAACTGTTTTTT.

The chain couples TRBV5-4 to TRBJ2-7; D might be TRBD2 (5 bases). Germline V gene lookup returns CDR1 SGHNT and CDR2 YYREEE (reference sequence). The V and J ends lost 0 bases and 6 bases respectively, with 13 bases between them. The CDR3 is made up of 14 amino acids. The CDR3 protein is CASSLESGLAEQYF. CDR3 sequence (DNA): TGTGCCAGCAGCTTGGAATCCGGACTTGCCGAGCAGTACTTC.

The chain joins TRBV7-9 to TRBJ1-3; maybe TRBD1 (5 bases). Germline loops: CDR1 SEHNR, CDR2 FQNEAQ (reference sequence). The CDR3 runs 16 residues. V was clipped by 5 bases and J by 4 bases, with 18 bases between them. The CDR3 DNA sequence: TGTGCCAGCAGCCATGACAGCATGGGGCTGGGAAACACCATATATTTT. This encodes CASSHDSMGLGNTIYF.

This sequence joins TRBV18 and TRBJ2-7; TRBD2 matches at 9 bases. Trimming removed 1 base from V and 3 bases from J; junction bases left unmatched: 7. This CDR3 has 16 residues. From germline, CDR1 is KGHSH and CDR2 LQKENI. CDR3 coding DNA: TGTGCCAGCTCACCACTAAAAGTAGCGGGAGTCTACGAGCAGTACTTC. Its protein product is CASSPLKVAGVYEQYF. Filled out from reference TRBV18 and TRBJ2-7, the complete variable domain reads NAGVMQNPRHLVRRRGQEARLRCSPMKGHSHVYWYRQLPEEGLKFMVYLQKENIIDESGMPKERFSAEFPKEGPSILRIQQVVRGDSAAYFCASSPLKVAGVYEQYFGPGTRLTVT.

A few counts support this clone. The gene calls are TRBV15 and TRBJ1-1, with TRBD1 identical over 8 bases. This CDR3 region has 15 residues. Losses at the gene ends were 5 bases for V and 2 bases for J; bases not matched to a gene: 7. The germline gives CDR1 LNHNV, CDR2 YYDKDF (reference sequence). The CDR3 region has the DNA TGTGCCACCAGCTATAGGACAGGGCGCAACACTGAAGCTTTCTTT. Protein sequence: CATSYRTGRNTEAFF.

The chain combines TRBV5-4 with TRBJ2-2, with D tentatively TRBD1 (6 bases). CDR3 size: 14 residues. The germline V gene has CDR1 SGHNT and CDR2 YYREEE (reference sequence). V was clipped by 5 bases and J by 4 bases, with 12 bases between them. CDR3 bases: TGTGCCAGCAGGTTACAGGGACCCACCGGGGAGCTGTTTTTT. Protein: CASRLQGPTGELFF.

The chain combines TRBV19 with TRBJ2-2; 9 positions agree with TRBD2. Germline CDR1 is LNHDA and CDR2 is SQIVND (reference sequence). V shed 6 bases and J 4 bases; nucleotides not matched to a gene: 6. This CDR3 has 15 residues. This CDR3 reads CASSAGGGRTGELFF. CDR3 DNA sequence: TGTGCCAGTAGCGCGGGGGGGGGACGCACCGGGGAGCTGTTTTTT.

This clone occurred once. V usage is TRBV19 and J usage is TRBJ2-1; 9 nucleotides match TRBD2. The V and J ends lost 5 bases and 4 bases, in that order; junction bases with no gene match: 12. CDR3 length: 17 residues. Per germline, CDR1 LNHDA and CDR2 SQIVND (reference sequence). Here the CDR3 DNA reads TGTGCCAGTAGTCTCAAACTAGCGGGTCAACAATACAATGAGCAGTTCTTC. Its protein is CASSLKLAGQQYNEQFF.

The CDR3 DNA reads TGTGCCACCAGCGTGTCGGGAACTTTACTTGAAAAACTGTTTTTT. This translates into CATSVSGTLLEKLFF. The chain combines TRBV15 with TRBJ1-4; D not certain. CDR3 size: 15 residues. Germline assignment: CDR1 LNHNV and CDR2 YYDKDF (reference sequence). V lost 5 bases and J lost 7, with 17 bases in between.

This sequence joins TRBV7-9 and TRBJ1-5; 7 bases agree with TRBD1. Germline trimming cut 5 bases from V and 7 bases from J; bases unmatched to any gene: 11. Per the germline V gene, CDR1 is SEHNR and CDR2 is FQNEAQ (reference sequence). The CDR3 loop spans 15 amino acids. For the CDR3, the DNA is TGTGCCAGCAGCCACTCCGACAGGGAAGGCCAGCCCCAGCATTTT. Translating it yields CASSHSDREGQPQHF.

The V gene is TRBV7-9, the J gene TRBJ2-3; no clear D. V lost 8 bases to trimming and J lost 7 bases, with 16 bases between them. Germline-derived CDR1 and CDR2 are SEHNR and FQNEAQ (reference sequence). The CDR3 consists of 13 residues. The CDR3 reads CASVTNNQNTQYF. The CDR3 DNA reads TGTGCCAGCGTAACTAATAACCAGAATACGCAGTATTTT.

This clone was seen just once. V gene TRBV29-1 combines with J gene TRBJ1-4; D not certain. Trimming shortened V by 6 bases and J by 7 bases, and 9 bases separated the two germline ends. Germline V gene data show CDR1 as SQVTM and CDR2 as ANQGSEA. The CDR3 runs to 11 residues. In DNA form, the CDR3 reads TGCAGCGTGAGACGAGGTGAAAAACTGTTTTTT. It yields the protein CSVRRGEKLFF.

The chain couples TRBV2 to TRBJ1-4, with D possibly matching TRBD1 (5 bases). V gave up 1 base and J gave up 5 bases, with 11 bases separating them. CDR1 is SNHLY, CDR2 FYNNEI, per germline. CDR3 length equals 15 residues. CDR3 sequence: CASSEVGGVNEKLFF. DNA for the CDR3: TGTGCCAGCAGTGAAGTGGGGGGGGTCAATGAAAAACTGTTTTTT. Full variable domain (missing parts from reference TRBV2 and TRBJ1-4): EPEVTQTPSHQVTQMGQEVILRCVPISNHLYFYWYRQILGQKVEFLVSFYNNEISEKSEIFDDQFSVERPDGSNFTLKIRSTKLEDSAMYFCASSEVGGVNEKLFFGSGTQLSVL.